The clone carrying this T cell receptor beta chain was observed many times. Its target is not known. The data stem from a study of response to subunit inactivated influenza vaccine. Findings of the study overall: Each seasonal influenza vaccination recruits few new T cells, the authors suggested.

TCRdb itself ran the RT-PCR reads through MiXCR, one entry per CDR3 protein. The sample lists 450,000 to 600,000 distinct CDR3 sequences, less than 10% occurring once. V dropped 2 bases and J dropped 1 base, with 14 bases sitting between them. There are 16 residues in the CDR3. Looked up from germline, CDR1 is MGHRA and CDR2 is YSYEKL. The clonotype was recovered from a man aged 50-75 years who received an inactivated influenza vaccine. This rearrangement joins TRBV4-1 to TRBJ1-2; weak D call: TRBD1 (5 bases). The input for sequencing was PBMCs from blood, taken around 2 years after vaccination. The CDR3 region has the DNA TGCGCCAGCAGCCAACCCGGGGTGGGGGTTAACTATGGCTACACCTTC. This codes for CASSQPGVGVNYGYTF.